This TCR beta chain was obtained from a study of sequential checkpoint blockade in melanoma (dated by TCRdb to the late 2010s). Context from the whole study: Using 1:1 randomization, the trial assigned patients either to first-line nivolumab followed by ipilimumab (arm A) or to ipilimumab followed by nivolumab (arm B). Both trial sequences were followed by maintenance nivolumab. General conclusions and limits of the study: The response-prediction model combining TCR metrics and mutation burden needs validation in larger, independent patient cohorts.

The germline V end is reduced by 3 bases and the J end by 2 bases; junction bases left unmatched: 5. From the cysteine through the phenylalanine, the CDR3 covers 14 amino acids. The only DNA kept is the CDR3, 42 bases in frame from the first base. Per the germline V gene, SGHRS is the CDR1 and YFSETQ is the CDR2. The treatment or condition label, read with the paper, signifies: randomized to nivolumab then ipilimumab (arm A) or the reverse (arm B). No trial patient had received prior DNA-damaging chemotherapy. Live CD3+CD8+ cells negative for CD19 and CD56 were sorted from thawed PBMCs on a FACS Aria II flow cytometer. Samples were obtained from patients with melanoma enrolled in CheckMate 064, a randomized, open-label phase II trial of sequential checkpoint blockade. Peripheral blood mononuclear cells were obtained through leukapheresis, purified using Ficoll-Paque, and frozen in human serum containing around 9.6% DMSO. Immediately after sorting, the purity of the sorted blood CD3+CD8+ cells was confirmed to be >98%, and DNA was then extracted.

In this sample, this clone turned up a few times. Its specific antigen is unknown. There are no base qualities to consult, and no much larger clone falls within one base. The immunoSEQ Assay was used to immunosequence TCRbeta CDR3 regions from genomic DNA. Genomic DNA was amplified by bias-controlled multiplex PCR before high-throughput sequencing. Per the source publication's procedure: To quantify the absolute abundance of each unique TCRbeta CDR3 region, the sequences were collapsed and filtered. Clonality, defined as 1 minus Pielou's evenness, was calculated using only productive rearrangements. A previously published method was used to identify clones with significantly greater frequencies in on-treatment samples than in baseline samples. This is the immuneACCESS table as TCRdb keeps it, with only in-frame sequences that have V and J called. A part of the clones is gone; compared with another copy, unresolved V genes explain less than half, and the rest is unexplained. The V and J calls and clone size were taken over from that table, and D and trimming were inferred from the DNA. Counted in this sample were tens of thousands of clones; 75% to 90% of them appeared once. The biggest ten clones account for roughly 22% of the sample.

The chain links TRBV5-1 with TRBJ2-7, with TRBD2 matching 7 junction bases. The receptor comes from a human donor with melanoma. The specimen was CD8+ T cells sorted from blood (inferred from file names), collected from a patient given nivolumab and ipilimumab in sequence. This receptor has the CDR3 CASSWEGPPYEQYF. In nucleotide form, the sequence is TGCGCCAGCAGCTGGGAGGGGCCCCCCTACGAGCAGTACTTC.